This T cell receptor (beta chain) stems from a study of long-term antiretroviral therapy in people with HIV. The authors ran the immunoSEQ assay, v3.0, at survey level. TCRdb's table, derived via immunoSEQ multiplex PCR, lists solely in-frame clones and lacks some. This sample has under 35,000 clones, with 94% found just once. Germline CDR1 MNHNY, CDR2 SVGAGI (reference sequence). This CDR3 has 13 residues. V was cut by 7 bases and J by 2 bases, with 11 bases left in between. The J gene is TRBJ1-1, the V gene TRBV6-6, with D unresolved. The clonotype originates from a woman aged 45-60 years with HIV. This specimen was unsorted PBMCs, taken just over 5 years after starting antiretroviral therapy. The CDR3 region has the DNA TGTGCCAGCACCGGGGTTCTAAACACTGAAGCTTTCTTT. As protein: CASTGVLNTEAFF.